This T cell receptor beta chain is from a study of blood T cells in healthy people across ages. Notes on the study in general: The percentage of naive T cells correlated strongly with TCR beta diversity.

Note on this clonotype: Its antigen is currently unknown. One end of the junction does not line up with germline, which may come from a read error.

The CDR3 loop spans 15 amino acids. From germline, CDR1 is KGHSH and CDR2 LQKENI. A second PCR of about 6 to 11 cycles used a sample-barcoded 5' primer and a J-beta primer mix. TCRdb used MiXCR to reprocess the 5' RACE reads, holding one entry per CDR3 protein. The table has around 320,000 distinct CDR3 sequences, around 30% seen once. This chain links TRBV18 with TRBJ1-4; possibly TRBD1 for D (6 bases). The sample consisted of blood. The TCR sequence derives from an older woman in good health. CDR3 in DNA: TGTGCCAGCTCACCCACAGGGTCAACTAATGAAAAACTGCTTTTT. Encoded protein: CASSPTGSTNEKLLF.